The source of this T cell receptor (beta chain) is a study of blood T cell repertoires in COVID-19. At the level of the study: From the United States, Italy and Spain came samples of acute and convalescent COVID-19. The cDNA or gDNA used as material had been derived from T cells, B-cell-depleted T cells, or PBMCs.

CDR1 MNHNY and CDR2 SVGAGI come from the germline V gene (reference sequence). The length of the CDR3 is 15 residues. Trimming took 6 bases from V and 5 from J; bases not matched to a gene: 12. Authors' analysis steps: Nucleated cell number was recorded as an estimate derived from reference gene primer amplification. The method was immunoSEQ multiplex PCR; TCRdb's version includes in-frame clones alone and lacks a portion of them. V and J calls and clone size come straight from that table; D and trimming were deduced from the DNA. The table records approximately 52,000 clones, approximately 90% of them present only once.

The sequenced sample was peripheral blood. The sequence was obtained from a human donor with active COVID-19. The donor label of this sample is uncertain. V is TRBV6-6 and J is TRBJ1-1; 7 bases map to TRBD1. In nucleotides, the CDR3 is TGTGCCAGCAGCACCGACAGGGTCGGTCGGACTGAAGCTTTCTTT. As protein: CASSTDRVGRTEAFF.